This T cell receptor (beta chain) stems from a study of T cells in Graves' hyperthyroidism and ophthalmopathy (dated by TCRdb to between 2019 and 2020). For context, the study as a whole: Peripheral blood was collected at initial diagnosis, before any treatment. In several Graves' hyperthyroidism patients, the study also compared T-cell repertoires from thyroid tissue with T-cell repertoires from blood. Following sampling, methimazole starting at 30 mg daily was given to hyperthyroidism patients, and high-dose intravenous methylprednisolone was given to ophthalmopathy patients. To identify TCR V-J signatures that set the groups apart, the researchers used a discovery cohort of 100 or so patients, made up of 43 with Graves' ophthalmopathy and about 60 with stable Graves' hyperthyroidism. TCR Vbeta CDR3 sequencing of roughly 140 peripheral blood samples (over 40 ophthalmopathy, around 80 hyperthyroidism and roughly 17 progressor patients) is reported in the paper. An independent validation cohort of about 19 hyperthyroidism patients and 17 patients who later progressed to ophthalmopathy tested prospective prediction of ophthalmopathy. The roughly 94 discovery patients were randomly split 7:3 into training and test sets.

Results the study describes overall, beyond this receptor: In validation, the model predicted progression to ophthalmopathy with approximately 71% sensitivity and 72.22% specificity, a median of around 6.6 months before onset. In cross-validation, a model built on a 13 V-J signature told ophthalmopathy apart from stable hyperthyroidism with roughly 87% sensitivity and about 81% specificity, and in testing the same model reached 80%/75%. Most expanded thyroid clonotypes (frequency above 0.001) were also detected in blood, a finding suggesting that blood repertoires may reflect thyroid immune responses. No statistical method was used to set the sample size in advance, and investigators knew the group allocation.

The CDR1 and CDR2 encoded by the germline V gene (reference sequence) are LNHDA and SQIVND. The CDR3 measures 13 amino acids from cysteine to phenylalanine. The CDR3 DNA has 39 bases and is translated from base 1. Compared with germline, V lacks 3 bases and J lacks 4 bases; bases without a gene match: 0. As to this clonotype: This receptor's antigen is unknown. No qualities accompany the bases; no much larger clone lies one base away.

Amplification of TCR beta CDR3 regions was carried out from RNA transcripts. For the first round of RT-PCR on the TCR CDR3, the HTBI primer set was used together with the Qiagen OneStep RT-PCR kit. The libraries were constructed in a second round of multiplex PCR and then size-selected and purified. The libraries were sequenced on an Illumina HiSeq2000 using paired-end 100 bp reads. As for the original processing: SOAPnuke was used to process the raw data, throwing out any read that contained adapters or uncalled bases, had a mean Phred below 15, or lacked an exact constant-primer or identifier match. High-quality paired reads were merged with COPE v1.2.5, and unique nucleotide sequences were defined as clonotypes. MiTCR v1.1 was used to align the clonotypes against IMGT TRBV, TRBD and TRBJ reference segments. The analysis included only V-J combinations with a frequency above 0.0001, which together covered roughly 99% of the repertoires. A TCS score was defined as the ratio between F50 (clonal expansion) and ExV (chaos), using BLOSUM62-based TCRdist between CDR3 peptides within each V-J. Welch's t-statistics and random forest reduced 500 to 550 V-J features to roughly 13, which were used in a naive Bayes classifier (R e1071). TCRdb reworked the public reads: Q25 trimming with fastp, MiXCR clone assembly, productive beta chains retained. Here each entry gathers all rows of one CDR3 protein and keeps the most common genes and DNA. These V and J calls derive from TCRdb rather than the authors' analysis. This sample comprises about 530,000 distinct CDR3 sequences, roughly 17% of them detected only once. About 16% of the sample is in the top ten clones.

Ophthalmopathy patients had moderately to severely active disease, with a Clinical Activity Score of 3 or more, a NOSPECS grade of 4 or more, and a disease duration of less than 3 months. The study excluded patients with uncontrolled infections, other autoimmune diseases, pregnancy or lactation. Diagnoses were based on clinical symptoms, serum thyroxine and TRAb, thyroid ultrasound and orbital computed tomography. PBMCs were isolated from 7.5 to 10 ml of fresh peripheral blood by Ficoll-Paque density gradient centrifugation. Total RNA was extracted with Trizol reagent, and quality was checked on an Agilent 2100 Bioanalyzer.

This receptor was taken from a woman between 18 and 29 years old with Graves' ophthalmopathy. Here the chain combines TRBV19 and TRBJ2-1, with 7 bases aligning to TRBD1. Sample: blood. The CDR3: CASSMTGYNEQFF. The DNA reads as follows: TGTGCCAGTAGTATGACAGGGTACAATGAGCAGTTCTTC.